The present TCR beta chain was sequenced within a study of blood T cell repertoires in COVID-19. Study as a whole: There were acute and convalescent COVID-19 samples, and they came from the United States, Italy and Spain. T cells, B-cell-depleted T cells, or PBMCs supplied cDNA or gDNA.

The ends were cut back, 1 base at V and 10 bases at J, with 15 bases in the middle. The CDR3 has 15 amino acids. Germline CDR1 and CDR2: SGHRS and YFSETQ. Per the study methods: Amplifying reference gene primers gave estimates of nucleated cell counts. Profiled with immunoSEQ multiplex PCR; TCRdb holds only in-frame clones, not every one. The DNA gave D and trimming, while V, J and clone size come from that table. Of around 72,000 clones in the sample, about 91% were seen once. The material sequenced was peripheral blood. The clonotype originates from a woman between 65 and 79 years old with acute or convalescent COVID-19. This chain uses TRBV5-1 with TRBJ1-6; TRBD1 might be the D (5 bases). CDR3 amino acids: CASSLMGGDSSPLHF. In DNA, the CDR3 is TGCGCCAGCAGCTTGATGGGAGGGGACTCCTCACCCCTCCACTTT.